This T cell receptor (beta chain) was documented in a study of T cell repertoires in cytomegalovirus infection. TCRdb reprocessed the reads via MiXCR and lists one record per CDR3 protein. The sample carries 250,000 to 350,000 distinct CDR3 sequences, about a quarter recorded once. Per the germline V gene, CDR1 is SGHDN and CDR2 is FVKESK. The length of the CDR3 is 17 residues. Trimming at V came to 3 bases and at J to 0 bases, leaving 7 bases not matched to a gene. The clonotype comes from a human donor in good health (CMV status not recorded). Some clones in this sample may be carry-over from other donors' samples. The sequenced sample was PBMCs. The chain links TRBV14 to TRBJ2-1; 8 positions agree with TRBD2. The CDR3 DNA reads TGTGCCAGCAGCCAGGGGGGCGGGGGGCCCTCCTACAATGAGCAGTTCTTC. It specifies CASSQGGGGPSYNEQFF.